This entry concerns a single TCR beta chain. In the same sample, other DNA sequences code for this CDR3. Genomic DNA from each subset was divided evenly over several immunoSEQ plates. Each sorted subset replicate got 200 ng genomic DNA, 30,000 or so genomes. The protocol was immunoSEQ multiplex PCR, while the TCRdb copy is restricted to in-frame clones and leaves out a portion. The sample lists over 2 million clones, 95% seen once, with 0.1% to 0.15% in the top ten. Donors, healthy HIV-negative adults, lacked recent acute infections or vaccinations. Both subsets, CD45RA+ naive and CD45RA-negative memory, were split from the CD4+ cells. The data derive from a study of shared clonotypes between healthy human individuals. What was sequenced was naive CD4+ T cells sorted from blood. Subset: CD45RA+ positively selected. The TCR was taken from a man aged 18 to 29 in good health.

The CDR3 spells CASSLGQGGETQYF. CDR3 in DNA: TGCGCCAGCAGCTTGGGACAGGGCGGAGAGACCCAGTACTTC. The chain combines TRBV5-1 with TRBJ2-5; the match to TRBD1 covers 7 bases. After removal of 0 bases from V and 4 bases from J, the junction contained 3 bases not matched to a gene. This CDR3 has 14 amino acids. Germline CDR1 is SGHRS and CDR2 is YFSETQ.